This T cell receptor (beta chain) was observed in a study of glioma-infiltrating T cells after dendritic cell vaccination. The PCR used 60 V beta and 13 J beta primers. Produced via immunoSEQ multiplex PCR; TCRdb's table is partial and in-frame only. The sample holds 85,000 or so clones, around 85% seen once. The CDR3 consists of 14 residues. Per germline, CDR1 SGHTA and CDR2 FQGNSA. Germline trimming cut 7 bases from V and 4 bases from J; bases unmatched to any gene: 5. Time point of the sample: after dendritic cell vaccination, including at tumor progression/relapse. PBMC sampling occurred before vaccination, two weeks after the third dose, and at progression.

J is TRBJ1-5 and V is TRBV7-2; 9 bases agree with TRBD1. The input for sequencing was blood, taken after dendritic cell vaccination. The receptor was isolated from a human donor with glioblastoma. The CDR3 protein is CASKLDRGNQPQHF. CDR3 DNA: TGTGCCAGCAAACTGGACAGGGGTAATCAGCCCCAGCATTTT.